The T cell receptor (beta chain) under discussion was sequenced for a study of blood T cell repertoires in COVID-19. Study-level background: The United States, Italy and Spain provided the acute and convalescent COVID-19 samples. Sources were T cells, B-cell-depleted T cells, or PBMCs; the material itself was cDNA or gDNA.

From germline, CDR1 is SGHNT and CDR2 YYREEE (reference sequence). CDR3 length: 13 residues. Trimming shortened V by 3 bases and J by 5 bases, and 8 bases separated the two germline ends. As processed by the authors: By means of reference gene primer amplification, nucleated cell counts were estimated. Repertoires were generated with immunoSEQ multiplex PCR, while TCRdb's copy carries only in-frame clones and drops some. V, J and clone size were drawn from that table, and D and trimming were deduced from the DNA. The sample yields more than 30,000 clones, about 88% seen once. The origin of this receptor is a man aged 60 to 75 with active COVID-19. The gene calls are TRBV5-4 and TRBJ2-2, with a tentative D call TRBD1 (5 bases). The specimen was peripheral blood. CDR3 amino acids: CASSSAGTGELFF. The CDR3 nucleotides are TGTGCCAGCAGCTCAGCAGGGACCGGGGAGCTGTTTTTT.